A single sample gave rise to the 3 T cell receptor beta chains below, sequenced in a study of CD8 T cells in ankylosing spondylitis (dated by TCRdb to 2016 to 2017). The library relied on 5' RACE. The sequencing machine was an Illumina HiSeq 2500. In-frame beta chains were kept once TCRdb had trimmed the public reads at Q25 with fastp and called clones with MiXCR. A single entry per CDR3 protein holds the most common genes and DNA from its merged rows. The sample table lists about 240,000 distinct CDR3 sequences, approximately 11% of them with a count of one. Of the sample, less than 7% is held by the ten largest clones. The sequencing sample was made of blood, either unsorted or a sorted T cell fraction (not recorded which). The receptors stem from a male donor with ankylosing spondylitis or in good health (not recorded which).

This chain joins TRBV20-1 and TRBJ2-7, with TRBD2 matching over 9 bases. Trimming at V came to 1 base and at J to 3 bases, leaving 7 bases not matched to a gene. Germline V gives CDR1 DFQATT, CDR2 SNEGSKA (reference sequence). The CDR3 spans 15 residues. Written as DNA, the CDR3 is TGCAGTGCTAGAGGAGATAGCGGGGGACTCTACGAGCAGTACTTC. This sequence encodes CSARGDSGGLYEQYF.

This clonotype was seen at least ten times. The chain employs TRBV12-3 or TRBV12-4 and TRBJ2-5; D uncertain. This CDR3 spans 14 amino acids. Trimming pared 4 bases from V and 3 bases from J, leaving 12 bases between. Here the CDR3 reads CASSSWTRKETQYF. The CDR3, as DNA: TGTGCCAGCAGTTCCTGGACCCGAAAAGAGACCCAGTACTTC.

The CDR3 spells CSARDGSSGEKLFF. CDR3 coding DNA: TGCAGTGCTAGAGATGGAAGCTCAGGTGAAAAACTGTTTTTT. This sequence joins TRBV20-1 and TRBJ1-4; D gene ambiguous. The CDR3 has 14 amino acids. Germline V lookup: CDR1 DFQATT, CDR2 SNEGSKA (reference sequence). Trimming left V 0 bases short and J 7 bases short, with 12 bases between.